This passage covers 7 T cell receptor beta chains from one sample sequenced in a study of neoadjuvant anti-PD-1 for oral cavity cancer. Sequencing was performed with immunoSEQ multiplex PCR; in TCRdb, only in-frame clones are kept and a portion is missing. The sample carries approximately 12,000 clones, 71% recorded once. Indicated time point: after neoadjuvant nivolumab, at surgical resection. The sequenced sample was PBMCs, obtained after nivolumab (anti-PD-1) treatment. The receptors shown here come from a person aged 35-79 years with oral cavity squamous cell carcinoma.

This chain uses TRBV5-1 with TRBJ2-7; a possible D gene is TRBD2 (6 bases). Trimming cost V 1 base and J 7 bases, with 18 bases left between them. This CDR3 is built from 15 residues. Germline V CDR1 and CDR2: SGHRS, YFSETQ. The CDR3 is CASSLLGLRIQEQYF. The DNA for the CDR3 is TGCGCCAGCAGCTTGTTGGGACTGAGGATTCAAGAGCAGTACTTC.

This chain links TRBV12-5 with TRBJ2-2; maybe TRBD1 (5 bases). CDR1 and CDR2 (germline): LGHNT, FRNRAP. The germline V and J ends were trimmed by 1 base and 6 bases, with 6 bases remaining between them. The CDR3 is made up of 13 amino acids. CDR3 sequence: CASGLGTPGELFF. The CDR3 coding sequence is TGTGCTAGTGGTTTGGGGACACCCGGGGAGCTGTTTTTT.

The V gene is TRBV5-1, the J gene TRBJ2-2; a possible D gene is TRBD1 (5 bases). Germline CDR1 reads SGHRS; CDR2 reads YFSETQ. With 3 bases removed from V and 4 bases from J, the gap between germline ends came to 10 bases. This CDR3 is built from 14 residues. The CDR3 coding sequence is TGCGCCAGCAGCTCGGGCAGGGTCACCGGGGAGCTGTTTTTT. Translated, it gives CASSSGRVTGELFF.

This chain links TRBV15 with TRBJ2-1; TRBD2 matches at 11 bases. V gave up 5 bases and J gave up 6 bases; unmatched junction bases: 9. Germline assignment: CDR1 LNHNV and CDR2 YYDKDF (reference sequence). The CDR3 spans 16 residues. Here the CDR3 DNA reads TGTGCCACCAGCGTAATGACTAGCGGGATAGGCAATGAGCAGTTCTTC. Protein: CATSVMTSGIGNEQFF.

V and J are TRBV5-6 and TRBJ2-6, with D unresolved. Germline values: CDR1 SGHDT, CDR2 YYEEEE. CDR3 length: 14 residues. V was clipped by 6 bases and J by 1 base, with 8 bases between them. CDR3 DNA: TGTGCCAGCAAAACAGCTTCTGGGGCCAACGTCCTGACTTTC. This encodes CASKTASGANVLTF.

The chain is built from TRBV7-7 and TRBJ2-5; either TRBD1 or TRBD2 may fit D (6 bases each). Per germline, CDR1 SSHAT and CDR2 FNYEAQ (reference sequence). This CDR3 is built from 13 residues. The ends were cut back, 5 bases at V and 5 bases at J, with 12 bases in the middle. The CDR3, as DNA: TGTGCCAGCAGCACCGGGGGCGGTGAGACCCAGTACTTC. It translates to CASSTGGGETQYF.

This clone came up once. V gene TRBV13 combines with J gene TRBJ1-2; D remains ambiguous. Germline CDR1 and CDR2: PRHDT and FYEKMQ (reference sequence). Deletions cut 5 bases from V and 6 bases from J, with 19 bases between. CDR3 length: 15 residues. CDR3: CASSPGTYGSDGYTF. The CDR3 DNA reads TGTGCCAGCAGCCCGGGTACCTATGGTTCCGATGGCTACACCTTC.